Each of the 17 T cell receptor beta chains below was sequenced from the same sample in a study of T cells after yellow fever vaccination. TCRdb passed the 5' RACE reads through MiXCR, listing each CDR3 protein once. Of around 600,000 distinct CDR3 sequences listed, roughly an eighth are singletons. This sample comprised PBMCs, obtained on the day of the yellow fever booster vaccination. The receptors were gathered from a man between 25 and 39 years old who received the YFV17D yellow fever vaccine.

The chain couples TRBV7-2 to TRBJ2-7; TRBD2 agrees at 8 bases. CDR1 and CDR2 (germline): SGHTA, FQGNSA. J lost 6 bases, V lost 8 bases, and 9 bases had no gene match. The CDR3 length is 13 residues. CDR3 protein: CASGTGGPFEQYF. The CDR3 nucleotides read TGTGCCAGCGGCACGGGAGGGCCCTTCGAGCAGTACTTC.

The V and J genes are TRBV20-1 and TRBJ2-4; a possible D gene is TRBD2 (5 bases). The CDR3 runs to 12 residues. Looked up from germline, CDR1 is DFQATT and CDR2 is SNEGSKA (reference sequence). V was trimmed by 3 bases and J by 6 bases, leaving 9 bases between them. The CDR3 nucleotides read TGCAGTGCTAGGACCCGGGGAAACATTCAGTACTTC. Amino acid sequence: CSARTRGNIQYF.

The gene calls are TRBV6-5 and TRBJ2-1; the match to TRBD2 covers 10 bases. J was trimmed by 4 bases and V by 0 bases; bases with no gene match: 9. The V gene's germline CDR1 is MNHEY and CDR2 SVGAGI. The length of the CDR3 is 18 residues. The CDR3 DNA is TGTGCCAGCAGTTACTCGAACAGCGGGAGGGCTATTTACAATGAGCAGTTCTTC. The encoded protein is CASSYSNSGRAIYNEQFF.

A few counts support this clonotype. The rearrangement joins TRBV30 to TRBJ1-1; D is unclear. V was pared by 8 bases and J by 10 bases, with 14 bases between. From germline, CDR1 is GTSNPN and CDR2 SVGIG (reference sequence). The CDR3 has 10 residues. The CDR3 reads CAGEVLGAFF. CDR3 bases: TGTGCCGGGGAGGTACTCGGAGCTTTCTTT.

The chain has TRBV5-1 and TRBJ2-6; TRBD2 might be the D (6 bases). There are 16 residues in the CDR3. The germline V and J ends were trimmed by 0 bases and 2 bases, with 9 bases remaining between them. Germline V gene lookup returns CDR1 SGHRS and CDR2 YFSETQ. This chain's CDR3 is CASSLAGGAGANVLTF. The CDR3 region has the DNA TGCGCCAGCAGCTTGGCCGGCGGGGCTGGGGCCAACGTCCTGACTTTC.

The V call is TRBV4-3, the J call TRBJ2-1; maybe TRBD2 (5 bases). Germline V gene data show CDR1 as LGHNA and CDR2 as YSLEER. The CDR3 is made up of 15 amino acids. With 0 bases removed from V and 2 bases from J, the gap between germline ends came to 8 bases. The CDR3 here is CASSQEGAPYNEQFF. The CDR3, as DNA: TGCGCCAGCAGCCAAGAGGGAGCCCCCTACAATGAGCAGTTCTTC.

This clonotype has more than one count but fewer than ten. The chain joins TRBV30 to TRBJ2-7, with 12 positions matching TRBD1. Germline V gene sequence: CDR1 GTSNPN, CDR2 SVGIG (reference sequence). There are 16 residues in the CDR3. The trim removed 2 bases at V and 7 bases at J, leaving 12 bases unmatched. CDR3 nucleotide sequence: TGTGCCTGGAGTCCCCGGGGGGACAGGGGGCTATGGGAGCAGTACTTC. It codes for CAWSPRGDRGLWEQYF.

This sequence joins TRBV12-3 or TRBV12-4 and TRBJ2-7; D could derive from TRBD1 or TRBD2 (6 bases each). The CDR3 length is 14 residues. V was shortened by 6 bases and J by 9 bases, with 21 bases between the two germline ends. The CDR3 DNA follows: TGTGCCAGCAGCCCGTCGGGGGCCCGGGACGGGCAGTACTTC. Translating it yields CASSPSGARDGQYF.

The rearrangement joins TRBV12-3 or TRBV12-4 to TRBJ2-2; 11 nucleotides align to TRBD1. There are 15 residues in the CDR3. V dropped 2 bases and J dropped 6; count of bases not matched to a gene: 2. In DNA form, the CDR3 reads TGTGCCAGCAGTTTAAAGGGACAGGGGGCCGGGGAGCTGTTTTTT. Translated, it gives CASSLKGQGAGELFF.

This clonotype was observed a handful of times. This chain joins TRBV6-2 or TRBV6-3 and TRBJ1-1; TRBD1 is a possible D gene (6 bases). The CDR3 has 15 amino acids. From germline, CDR1 is MNHEY and CDR2 SVGEGT. V was clipped by 6 bases and J by 4 bases, with 18 bases between them. This CDR3 is CASRETDSSPTEAFF. The CDR3 DNA reads as TGTGCCAGCAGAGAGACGGACAGTTCTCCCACTGAAGCTTTCTTT.

The rearrangement links TRBV11-1 to TRBJ1-5; TRBD1 matches 10 bases. The CDR3 covers 18 residues. Germline CDR1 SGHAT, CDR2 FQDESV (reference sequence). The junction had 12 bases not matched to a gene; V was cut back by 5 bases and J by 2 bases. The CDR3 DNA reads TGTGCCAGCAGCCTGGGGACAGGGGCAAGTATAGGCAATCAGCCCCAGCATTTT. It encodes CASSLGTGASIGNQPQHF.

The chain is built from TRBV4-2 and TRBJ2-3; D tentatively fits TRBD1 or TRBD2 (5 bases each). The ends were cut back, 3 bases at V and 1 base at J, with 14 bases in the middle. The CDR3 loop spans 16 amino acids. The V gene's germline CDR1 is LGHNA and CDR2 YNFKEQ. CDR3 loop: CASSQIQRGRTDTQYF. The CDR3 DNA is TGTGCCAGCAGCCAGATCCAGAGGGGCCGCACAGATACGCAGTATTTT.

This clonotype was counted between two and nine times. V is TRBV5-1 and J is TRBJ2-1; no reliable D call. Germline V gene lookup returns CDR1 SGHRS and CDR2 YFSETQ. Trimming left V 4 bases short and J 1 base short, with 15 bases between. The CDR3 covers 16 residues. CDR3: CASSPEGPFSYNEQFF. As DNA, the CDR3 is TGCGCCAGCAGCCCTGAAGGCCCATTTTCCTACAATGAGCAGTTCTTC.

This chain joins TRBV29-1 and TRBJ1-1, with D hard to call. The CDR3 runs 12 residues. V dropped 4 bases and J dropped 4 bases, with 10 bases sitting between them. Germline V lookup: CDR1 SQVTM, CDR2 ANQGSEA. CDR3 nucleotide sequence: TGCAGCGTTGGCGCCGCTTCCACTGAAGCTTTCTTT. Amino acid sequence: CSVGAASTEAFF.

The V gene is TRBV6-1, the J gene TRBJ2-1; 9 bases are shared with TRBD2. The V gene's germline CDR1 is MNHNS and CDR2 SASEGT. Trimming cost V 1 base and J 6 bases; bases outside gene matches: 4. This CDR3 contains 15 residues. This chain's CDR3 is CASSEEAGGGNEQFF. The CDR3 DNA reads TGTGCCAGCAGTGAAGAAGCGGGAGGTGGCAATGAGCAGTTCTTC.

CDR3 amino acids: CASGHRDLNQETQYF. The CDR3 nucleotides read TGTGCCAGCGGACACCGGGACTTGAATCAAGAGACCCAGTACTTC. V gene TRBV7-9 combines with J gene TRBJ2-5; weak D call: TRBD2 (6 bases). The CDR3 spans 15 residues. V lost 8 bases and J 2 bases, leaving 18 bases between the germline ends. Germline V CDR1 and CDR2: SEHNR, FQNEAQ (reference sequence).

In its sample, this clonotype was seen a few times. The chain employs TRBV7-2 and TRBJ2-1, with D possibly TRBD1 on 6 matching bases. V lost 7 bases and J lost 0, with 13 bases in between. CDR3 size: 15 residues. Germline V CDR1 and CDR2: SGHTA, FQGNSA. DNA of the CDR3: TGTGCCAGCACCCTAGACAGGACCTCCTACAATGAGCAGTTCTTC. Translated, it gives CASTLDRTSYNEQFF.